These 2 T cell receptor beta chains were all obtained from the same sample, sequenced in a study of blood T cell repertoires in COVID-19. TCRdb keeps only in-frame clones here, not all; method: immunoSEQ multiplex PCR. Of under 250,000 clones in the sample, 70% to 85% are singletons; the top ten hold about 8.9%. Sequenced: peripheral blood. The receptors originated from a man older than 75 with acute or convalescent COVID-19.

This rearrangement joins TRBV4-1 to TRBJ2-3; D is ambiguous. The V gene lost 4 bases and the J gene lost 6 bases, with 11 bases spanning the gap. Germline assignment: CDR1 MGHRA and CDR2 YSYEKL. This CDR3 comprises 13 residues. The CDR3 reads CASSPQVHDTQYF. The CDR3, as DNA: TGCGCCAGCAGCCCACAAGTCCACGATACGCAGTATTTT.

The rearrangement links TRBV11-1 to TRBJ2-5; D is uncertain. Germline-derived CDR1 and CDR2 are SGHAT and FQDESV (reference sequence). The CDR3 loop spans 15 amino acids. With 0 bases removed from V and 3 bases from J, the gap between germline ends came to 11 bases. CDR3 DNA: TGTGCCAGCAGCTTAGCTCCGCGACTGAAAGAGACCCAGTACTTC. Amino acids: CASSLAPRLKETQYF.